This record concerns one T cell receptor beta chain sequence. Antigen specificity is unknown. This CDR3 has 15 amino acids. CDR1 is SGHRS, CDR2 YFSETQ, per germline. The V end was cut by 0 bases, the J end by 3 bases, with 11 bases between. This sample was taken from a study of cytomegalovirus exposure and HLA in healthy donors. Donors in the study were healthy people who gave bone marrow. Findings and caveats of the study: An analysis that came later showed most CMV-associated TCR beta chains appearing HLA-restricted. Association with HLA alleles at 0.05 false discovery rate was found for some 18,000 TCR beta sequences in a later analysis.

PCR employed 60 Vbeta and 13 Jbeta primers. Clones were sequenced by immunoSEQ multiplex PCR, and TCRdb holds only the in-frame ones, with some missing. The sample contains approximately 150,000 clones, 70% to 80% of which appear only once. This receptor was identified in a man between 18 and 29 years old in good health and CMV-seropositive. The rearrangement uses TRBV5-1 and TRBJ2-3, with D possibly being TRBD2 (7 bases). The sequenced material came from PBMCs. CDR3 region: CASSLAGGRTDTQYF. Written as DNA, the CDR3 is TGCGCCAGCAGCTTGGCCGGGGGGCGGACAGATACGCAGTATTTT.